The clone carrying this T cell receptor (beta chain) was counted ten times or more. What it binds is unknown. This sample was included in a study of T cell repertoires in cytomegalovirus infection. CDR1 and CDR2 from the germline V gene are SEHNR and FQNEAQ (reference sequence). This CDR3 comprises 14 residues. Trimming stripped 5 bases from V and 2 bases from J, with 11 bases between. Study-level results: The study found HLA-C-restricted CMV-specific TCR beta clonotypes dominating the ex vivo response.

TCRdb recomputed calls from the reads with MiXCR, one row per CDR3 protein. The sample lists under 350,000 distinct CDR3 sequences; more than 8% were seen once. This TCR was sampled from a human donor in good health (CMV status not recorded). Some clones in this sample may be carry-over from other donors' samples. Material: PBMCs. The rearrangement joins TRBV7-9 to TRBJ2-3; unclear D gene. CDR3 sequence (DNA): TGTGCCAGCAGCCCCGCGACTCACACAGATACGCAGTATTTT. This codes for CASSPATHTDTQYF.